This record covers a single TCR beta chain. The antigen is undetermined. A v3.0 immunoSEQ assay was performed at survey level. Sequencing was performed with immunoSEQ multiplex PCR; in TCRdb, only in-frame clones are kept and a portion is missing. This table holds approximately 14,000 clones, roughly 78% found once. The sample originates from a study of long-term antiretroviral therapy in people with HIV. Study-level background: When the earliest samples were collected, ART was typically delayed until CD4 counts fell. General study results and limits: Repertoires from HIV showed CDR3 length ranges narrower than those of controls. The study found that diversity rose after ART but stayed below transplant donor controls. For ART adherence, viral resistance and therapy changes, no data were available.

The CDR3 length is 19 residues. Germline CDR1 and CDR2: MNHEY and SMNVEV (reference sequence). V shed 2 bases, J shed 6 bases, and the junction held 17 bases outside the gene matches. V is TRBV27 and J is TRBJ2-1, with 9 bases lining up with TRBD1. The clonotype was recovered from a man aged 35 to 55 with HIV. Sequenced material: unsorted PBMCs, taken 3.2 years before starting antiretroviral therapy. CDR3 loop: CASSLRGQGPRGFGNEQFF. DNA for the CDR3: TGTGCCAGCAGTTTACGCGGACAGGGGCCGCGGGGGTTTGGCAATGAGCAGTTCTTC.